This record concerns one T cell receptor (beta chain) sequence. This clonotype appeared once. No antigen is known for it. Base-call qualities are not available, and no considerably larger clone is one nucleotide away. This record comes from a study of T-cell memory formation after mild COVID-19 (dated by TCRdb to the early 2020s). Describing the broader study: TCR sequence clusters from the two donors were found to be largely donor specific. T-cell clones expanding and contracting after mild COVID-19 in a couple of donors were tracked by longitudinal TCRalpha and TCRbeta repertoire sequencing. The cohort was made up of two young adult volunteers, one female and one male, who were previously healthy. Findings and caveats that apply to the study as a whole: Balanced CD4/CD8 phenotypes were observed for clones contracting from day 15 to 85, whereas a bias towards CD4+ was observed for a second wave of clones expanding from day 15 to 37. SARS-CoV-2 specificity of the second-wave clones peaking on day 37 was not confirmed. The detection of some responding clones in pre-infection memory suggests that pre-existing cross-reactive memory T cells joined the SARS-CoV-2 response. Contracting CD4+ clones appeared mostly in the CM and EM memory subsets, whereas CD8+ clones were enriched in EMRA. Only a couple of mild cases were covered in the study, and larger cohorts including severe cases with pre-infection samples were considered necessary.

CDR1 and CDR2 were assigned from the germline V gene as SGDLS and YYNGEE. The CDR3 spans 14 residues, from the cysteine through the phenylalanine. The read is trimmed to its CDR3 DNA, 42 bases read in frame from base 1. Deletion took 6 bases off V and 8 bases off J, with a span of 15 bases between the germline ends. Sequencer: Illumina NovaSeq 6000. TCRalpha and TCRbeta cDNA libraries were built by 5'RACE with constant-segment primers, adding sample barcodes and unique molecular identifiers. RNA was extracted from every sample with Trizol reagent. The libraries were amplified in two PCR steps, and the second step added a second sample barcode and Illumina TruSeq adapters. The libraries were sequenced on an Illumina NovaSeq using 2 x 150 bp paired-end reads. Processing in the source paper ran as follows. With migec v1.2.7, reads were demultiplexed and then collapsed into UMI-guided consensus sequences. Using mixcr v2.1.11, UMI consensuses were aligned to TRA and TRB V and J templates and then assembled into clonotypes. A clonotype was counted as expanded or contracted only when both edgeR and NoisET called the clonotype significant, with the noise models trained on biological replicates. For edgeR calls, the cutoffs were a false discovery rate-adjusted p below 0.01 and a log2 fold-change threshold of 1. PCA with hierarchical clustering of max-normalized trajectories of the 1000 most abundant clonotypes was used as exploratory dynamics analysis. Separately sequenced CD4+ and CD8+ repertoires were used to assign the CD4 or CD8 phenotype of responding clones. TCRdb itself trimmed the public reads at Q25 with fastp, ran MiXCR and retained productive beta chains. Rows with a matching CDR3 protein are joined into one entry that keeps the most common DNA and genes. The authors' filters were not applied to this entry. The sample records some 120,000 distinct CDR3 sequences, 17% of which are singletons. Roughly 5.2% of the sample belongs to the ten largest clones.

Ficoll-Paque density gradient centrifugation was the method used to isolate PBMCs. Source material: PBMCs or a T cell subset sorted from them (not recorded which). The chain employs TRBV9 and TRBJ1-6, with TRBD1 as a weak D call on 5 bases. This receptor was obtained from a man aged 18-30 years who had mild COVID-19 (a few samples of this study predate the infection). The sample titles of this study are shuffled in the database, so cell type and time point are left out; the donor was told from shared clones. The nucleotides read TGTGCCAGCACCCAGGGAATGGAGGATTCACCCCTCCACTTT. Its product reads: CASTQGMEDSPLHF.